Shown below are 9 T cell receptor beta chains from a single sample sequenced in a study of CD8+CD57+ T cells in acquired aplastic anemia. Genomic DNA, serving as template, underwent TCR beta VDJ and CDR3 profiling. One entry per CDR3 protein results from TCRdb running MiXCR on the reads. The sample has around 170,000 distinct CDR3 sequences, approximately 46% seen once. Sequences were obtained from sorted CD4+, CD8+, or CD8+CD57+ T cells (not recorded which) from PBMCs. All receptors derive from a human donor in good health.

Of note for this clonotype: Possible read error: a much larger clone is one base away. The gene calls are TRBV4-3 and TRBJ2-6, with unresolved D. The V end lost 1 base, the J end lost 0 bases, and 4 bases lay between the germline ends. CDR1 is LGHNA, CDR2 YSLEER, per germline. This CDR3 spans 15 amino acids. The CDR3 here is CASSQGLSGANVLTF. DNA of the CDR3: TGCGCCAGCAGCCAAGGACTCTCTGGGGCCAACGTCCTGACTTTC.

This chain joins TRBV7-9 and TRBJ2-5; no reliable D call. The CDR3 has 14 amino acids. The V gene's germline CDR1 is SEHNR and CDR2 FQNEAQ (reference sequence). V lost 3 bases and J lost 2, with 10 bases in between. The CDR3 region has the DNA TGTGCCAGCAGCTTGCCGGAAAGACAAGAGACCCAGTACTTC. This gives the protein CASSLPERQETQYF.

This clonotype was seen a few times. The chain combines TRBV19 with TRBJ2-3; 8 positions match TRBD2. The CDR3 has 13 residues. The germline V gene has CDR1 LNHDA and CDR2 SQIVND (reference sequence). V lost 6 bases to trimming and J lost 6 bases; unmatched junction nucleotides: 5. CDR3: CASRTGGGDTQYF. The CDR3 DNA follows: TGTGCCAGTAGGACGGGCGGGGGGGATACGCAGTATTTT.

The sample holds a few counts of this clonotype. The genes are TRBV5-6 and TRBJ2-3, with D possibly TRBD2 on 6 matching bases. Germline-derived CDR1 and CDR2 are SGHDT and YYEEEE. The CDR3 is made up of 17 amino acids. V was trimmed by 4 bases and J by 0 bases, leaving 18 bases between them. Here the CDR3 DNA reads TGTGCCAGCAGCCCTCCTTGGACTATTTCTAGCACAGATACGCAGTATTTT. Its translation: CASSPPWTISSTDTQYF.

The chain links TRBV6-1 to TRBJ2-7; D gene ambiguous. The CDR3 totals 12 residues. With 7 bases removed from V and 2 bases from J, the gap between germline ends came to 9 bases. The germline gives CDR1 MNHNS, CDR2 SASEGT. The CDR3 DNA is TGTGCCAGCACCGGTAGGACCTACGAGCAGTACTTC. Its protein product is CASTGRTYEQYF.

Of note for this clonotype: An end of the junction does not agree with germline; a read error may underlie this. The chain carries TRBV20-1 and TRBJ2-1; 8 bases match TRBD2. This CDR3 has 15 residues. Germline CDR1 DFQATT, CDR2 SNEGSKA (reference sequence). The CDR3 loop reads CSARWSGRTNNEQFF. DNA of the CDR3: TGCAGTGCTAGATGGAGCGGGAGAACGAACAACGAGCAGTTCTTC.

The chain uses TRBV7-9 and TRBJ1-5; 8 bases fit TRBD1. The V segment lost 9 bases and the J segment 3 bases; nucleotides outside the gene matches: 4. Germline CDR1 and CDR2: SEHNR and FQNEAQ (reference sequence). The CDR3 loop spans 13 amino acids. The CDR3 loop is CASTQGANQPQHF. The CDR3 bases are TGTGCCAGTACGCAGGGGGCCAATCAGCCCCAGCATTTT.

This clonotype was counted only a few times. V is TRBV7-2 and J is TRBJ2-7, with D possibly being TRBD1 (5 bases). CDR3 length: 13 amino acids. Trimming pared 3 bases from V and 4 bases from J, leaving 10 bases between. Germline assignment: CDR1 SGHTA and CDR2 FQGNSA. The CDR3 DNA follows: TGTGCCAGCAGCTTCTCTACAGGTTACGAGCAGTACTTC. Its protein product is CASSFSTGYEQYF. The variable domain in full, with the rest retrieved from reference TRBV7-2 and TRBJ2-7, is GAGVSQSPSNKVTEKGKDVELRCDPISGHTALYWYRQSLGQGLEFLIYFQGNSAPDKSGLPSDRFSAERTGGSVSTLTIQRTQQEDSAVYLCASSFSTGYEQYFGPGTRLTVT.

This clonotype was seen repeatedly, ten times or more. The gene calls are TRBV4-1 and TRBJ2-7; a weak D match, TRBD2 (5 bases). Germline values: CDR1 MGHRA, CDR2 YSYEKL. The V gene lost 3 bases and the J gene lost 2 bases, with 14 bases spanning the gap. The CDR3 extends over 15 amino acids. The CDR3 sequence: CASSQTPPGTYEQYF. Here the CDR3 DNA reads TGCGCCAGCAGCCAGACGCCCCCGGGGACCTACGAGCAGTACTTC.